These 11 T cell receptor beta chains originate from one sample sequenced in a study of blood T cell repertoires in COVID-19. Sequenced by immunoSEQ multiplex PCR; TCRdb stores in-frame clones only, minus some. The sample has roughly 300,000 clones; 85% are singletons. Sequencing was performed on peripheral blood. The receptors here all came from a human donor in a cohort sampled during active COVID-19.

V is TRBV20-1 and J is TRBJ1-2, with D uncertain. CDR1 and CDR2 (germline): DFQATT, SNEGSKA (reference sequence). Trimming stripped 3 bases from V and 6 bases from J, with 11 bases between. The CDR3 length is 12 residues. The CDR3 coding sequence is TGCAGTGCTAGTCGACTAACCCATGGCTACACCTTC. This encodes CSASRLTHGYTF.

The chain recombines TRBV27 with TRBJ2-7; 8 positions match TRBD1. The V segment lost 8 bases and the J segment 0 bases; nucleotides outside the gene matches: 3. The CDR3 has 13 residues. From germline, CDR1 is MNHEY and CDR2 SMNVEV (reference sequence). CDR3 coding DNA: TGTGCCAGCTGGACAGGGAGCTCCTACGAGCAGTACTTC. Its protein is CASWTGSSYEQYF.

The chain employs TRBV24-1 and TRBJ2-7, with a possible D match to TRBD2 (5 bases). Germline V CDR1 and CDR2: KGHDR, SFDVKD. The CDR3 sequence is 14 residues long. V lost 2 bases and J 7 bases, leaving 14 bases between the germline ends. The CDR3 region is CATSDSSRTGEQYF. DNA for the CDR3: TGTGCCACCAGTGATTCGTCCAGGACGGGGGAGCAGTACTTC.

The CDR3 sequence is CASSFGKGVYGYTF. CDR3 sequence (DNA): TGTGCCAGCAGCTTCGGGAAAGGAGTCTATGGCTACACCTTC. V is TRBV5-6 and J is TRBJ1-2; D ambiguous. The CDR3 spans 14 residues. The ends were cut back, 2 bases at V and 4 bases at J, with 12 bases in the middle. Germline assignment: CDR1 SGHDT and CDR2 YYEEEE.

The V gene is TRBV2, the J gene TRBJ1-4, with D tentatively TRBD1 (5 bases). The CDR3 contains 13 residues. V dropped 8 bases and J dropped 2 bases, with 9 bases sitting between them. Germline V gene lookup returns CDR1 SNHLY and CDR2 FYNNEI. As DNA, the CDR3 is TGTGCCAGCGGGGGAGGTACTAATGAAAAACTGTTTTTT. As protein: CASGGGTNEKLFF.

The rearrangement joins TRBV24-1 to TRBJ1-4, with D tentatively TRBD1 (5 bases). The CDR3 has 16 amino acids. V lost 0 bases and J 6 bases, leaving 13 bases between the germline ends. From germline, CDR1 is KGHDR and CDR2 SFDVKD. The CDR3: CATSDLLGGVDEKLFF. In DNA, the CDR3 is TGTGCCACCAGTGATTTGCTTGGAGGGGTTGATGAAAAACTGTTTTTT.

This clone was seen at least ten times. The rearrangement joins TRBV7-3 to TRBJ2-1; 8 bases are a match to TRBD2. From germline, CDR1 is SGHTA and CDR2 FQGTGA. The CDR3 loop spans 17 amino acids. J gave up 0 bases and V 1 base, and 5 bases lay outside the gene matches. In DNA, the CDR3 is TGTGCCAGCAGCTTAAGTGCCGGGACTAGCTCCTACAATGAGCAGTTCTTC. Translation gives CASSLSAGTSSYNEQFF.

The chain combines TRBV5-8 with TRBJ1-6; the D is unclear. The CDR3 has 19 amino acids. CDR1 is SGHTS and CDR2 is YDEGEE in the germline V gene. The V gene lost 2 bases and the J gene lost 10 bases, with 28 bases spanning the gap. The DNA of the CDR3 is TGTGCCAGCAGCTTTCTTGTCAGTCGGTACACAGACCCTATCTCACCCCTCCACTTT. This sequence encodes CASSFLVSRYTDPISPLHF. Looking up the rest from reference TRBV5-8 and TRBJ1-6 gives the full variable domain: EAGVTQSPTHLIKTRGQQATLRCSPISGHTSVYWYQQALGLGLQFLLWYDEGEERNRGNFPPRFSGRQFPNYSSELNVNALELEDSALYLCASSFLVSRYTDPISPLHFGNGTRLTVT.

This clone was detected once. V usage is TRBV18 and J usage is TRBJ1-1; no clear D gene. V lost 2 bases and J lost 3, with 13 bases in between. Germline assignment: CDR1 KGHSH and CDR2 LQKENI. CDR3 size: 15 residues. Written as DNA, the CDR3 is TGTGCCAGCTCACCATCGGAGGGTGGGTACACTGAAGCTTTCTTT. It encodes CASSPSEGGYTEAFF.

The rearrangement links TRBV6-2 or TRBV6-3 to TRBJ2-6; the D gene is possibly TRBD2 (5 bases). V was clipped by 5 bases and J by 1 base, with 12 bases between them. In germline, CDR1 is MNHEY, CDR2 SVGEGT. This CDR3 contains 16 residues. The CDR3 protein is CASSLGGPSGANVLTF. CDR3 nucleotides: TGTGCCAGCAGTCTAGGAGGCCCGTCTGGGGCCAACGTCCTGACTTTC.

In this sample, this clone turned up a few times. This rearrangement joins TRBV20-1 to TRBJ1-2; no clear D gene. Germline CDR1 and CDR2: DFQATT and SNEGSKA (reference sequence). CDR3 length: 11 amino acids. Trimming left V 7 bases short and J 2 bases short, with 8 bases between. CDR3 region: CSVAANYGYTF. The CDR3 nucleotides are TGCAGTGTTGCGGCGAACTATGGCTACACCTTC.